This T cell receptor (beta chain) is from a study of cytomegalovirus exposure and HLA in healthy donors. PCR used 60 Vbeta primers and 13 Jbeta primers. Clones were sequenced by immunoSEQ multiplex PCR, and TCRdb holds only the in-frame ones, with some missing. The sample comprises roughly 150,000 clones, 80% of which are singletons, and about 4.3% rests with the top ten. J was trimmed by 6 bases and V by 7 bases; bases with no gene match: 19. The germline V gene encodes CDR1 SQVTM and CDR2 ANQGSEA. This CDR3 comprises 16 residues. The specimen sequenced was PBMCs. This TCR was sampled from a young man in good health. The rearrangement uses TRBV29-1 and TRBJ2-7; TRBD2 matches at 9 bases. The CDR3 protein is CSAGRGGEGLASEQYF. The CDR3 nucleotides are TGCAGCGCTGGACGGGGGGGAGAAGGACTAGCGAGCGAGCAGTACTTC.